These 5 T cell receptor beta chains were sequenced from one sample in a study of blood T cell repertoires in COVID-19. The table came from immunoSEQ multiplex PCR; TCRdb's copy has only in-frame clones and leaves some out. The sample yields some 220,000 clones, roughly 85% seen once. Material for sequencing was peripheral blood. The source is a woman between 65 and 79 years old with COVID-19, enrolled during active disease.

The chain is built from TRBV6-5 and TRBJ2-1; D perhaps matches TRBD2 (6 bases). V shed 5 bases and J shed 5 bases, with 13 bases lying between them. In germline, CDR1 is MNHEY, CDR2 SVGAGI. The CDR3 extends over 14 amino acids. The CDR3 bases are TGTGCCAGCAGTAGAGGGACTGATCACAATGAGCAGTTCTTC. The encoded protein is CASSRGTDHNEQFF.

The chain links TRBV24-1 to TRBJ2-7, with 8 nucleotides matching TRBD1. V shed 2 bases and J 8 bases; nucleotides not matched to a gene: 4. This CDR3 comprises 13 residues. Germline CDR1 and CDR2: KGHDR and SFDVKD. The CDR3 sequence is CATSDSWTGQQYF. CDR3 bases: TGTGCCACCAGTGATTCATGGACAGGGCAGCAGTACTTC.

The chain uses TRBV24-1 and TRBJ1-2; 8 bases match TRBD1. Germline CDR1 is KGHDR and CDR2 is SFDVKD. Unmatched junction bases numbered 7, after V lost 4 bases and J lost 4 bases. The CDR3 sequence is 15 residues long. The CDR3 sequence: CATSDRQGTIYGYTF. The CDR3 coding sequence is TGTGCCACCAGTGACCGACAGGGGACAATCTATGGCTACACCTTC.

The J gene is TRBJ2-7, the V gene TRBV5-1; D perhaps matches TRBD1 (5 bases). V lost 2 bases, J lost 1 base, and 10 bases lay in between. The CDR3 sequence is 14 residues long. The V gene's germline CDR1 is SGHRS and CDR2 YFSETQ. The CDR3 sequence: CASSFGAASYEQYF. CDR3 DNA sequence: TGCGCCAGCAGCTTTGGGGCGGCTTCCTACGAGCAGTACTTC. Together with reference TRBV5-1 and TRBJ2-7, the CDR3 gives the full variable domain: KAGVTQTPRYLIKTRGQQVTLSCSPISGHRSVSWYQQTPGQGLQFLFEYFSETQRNKGNFPGRFSGRQFSNSRSEMNVSTLELGDSALYLCASSFGAASYEQYFGPGTRLTVT.

The chain employs TRBV2 and TRBJ2-6; D possibly corresponds to TRBD1 (5 bases). The V gene's germline CDR1 is SNHLY and CDR2 FYNNEI. The CDR3 consists of 16 residues. The ends were cut back, 2 bases at V and 1 base at J, with 9 bases in the middle. The CDR3 nucleotides are TGTGCCAGCAGTGAACAGGGCAGGTCTGGGGCCAACGTCCTGACTTTC. It specifies CASSEQGRSGANVLTF.